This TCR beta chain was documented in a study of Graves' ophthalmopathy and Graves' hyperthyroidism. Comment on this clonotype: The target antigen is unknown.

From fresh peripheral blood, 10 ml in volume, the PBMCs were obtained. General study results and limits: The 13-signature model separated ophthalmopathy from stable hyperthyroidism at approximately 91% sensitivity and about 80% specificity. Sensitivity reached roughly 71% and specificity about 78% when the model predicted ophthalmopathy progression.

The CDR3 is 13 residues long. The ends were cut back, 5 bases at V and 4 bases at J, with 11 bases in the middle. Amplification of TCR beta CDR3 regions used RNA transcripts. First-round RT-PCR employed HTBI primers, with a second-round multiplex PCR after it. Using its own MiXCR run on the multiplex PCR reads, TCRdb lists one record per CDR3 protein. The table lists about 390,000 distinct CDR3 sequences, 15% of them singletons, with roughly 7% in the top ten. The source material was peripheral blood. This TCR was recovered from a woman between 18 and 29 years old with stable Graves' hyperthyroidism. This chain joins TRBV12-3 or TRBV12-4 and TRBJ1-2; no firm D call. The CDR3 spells CASSPPLSYGYTF. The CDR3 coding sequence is TGTGCCAGCAGTCCACCCCTAAGCTATGGCTACACCTTC.